This entry lists 21 T cell receptor beta chains sequenced from one sample in a study of blood T cell repertoires in COVID-19. TCRdb's table, derived via immunoSEQ multiplex PCR, lists solely in-frame clones and lacks some. The profile shows some 360,000 clones, approximately 87% of them singletons. Sequenced: peripheral blood. The receptor source for this set is an older woman with COVID-19, enrolled during active disease.

V gene TRBV10-2 combines with J gene TRBJ2-7, with D tentatively TRBD1 (6 bases). CDR3 length equals 17 residues. The V end lost 6 bases, the J end lost 2 bases, and 23 bases lay between the germline ends. Germline V CDR1 and CDR2: WSHSY, SAAADI. CDR3 sequence: CASRGPGLAGVTYEQYF. The DNA of the CDR3 is TGCGCCAGCAGGGGACCAGGGCTGGCAGGGGTAACCTACGAGCAGTACTTC.

The table lists this clone with a few counts. The CDR3 reads CASSPGTSGLGEQFF. The CDR3 DNA follows: TGTGCCAGCTCACCAGGGACTAGCGGGTTGGGTGAGCAGTTCTTC. The chain recombines TRBV18 with TRBJ2-1; TRBD2 matches at 12 bases. Germline lookup yields CDR1 KGHSH and CDR2 LQKENI. The CDR3 loop spans 15 amino acids. J gave up 9 bases and V 2 bases, and 5 bases lay outside the gene matches.

This chain uses TRBV15 with TRBJ1-4, with TRBD1 matching over 10 bases. The ends lost 1 base at V and 8 bases at J; junction bases unmatched: 7. Germline assignment: CDR1 LNHNV and CDR2 YYDKDF (reference sequence). The CDR3 length is 16 residues. For the CDR3, the DNA is TGTGCCACCAGCAGAGGACAGGGGGCGCAACGGGAAAAACTGTTTTTT. It yields the protein CATSRGQGAQREKLFF.

The chain combines TRBV14 with TRBJ2-1, with 10 bases that match TRBD1. This CDR3 has 13 residues. V lost 7 bases to trimming and J lost 10 bases; unmatched junction nucleotides: 7. Germline V gives CDR1 SGHDN, CDR2 FVKESK. CDR3 protein: CASTPGQGFEQFF. The CDR3 nucleotides read TGTGCCAGCACCCCGGGACAGGGGTTCGAGCAGTTCTTC.

On this clone itself: Other nucleotide sequences from this sample produce the same CDR3. The J gene is TRBJ1-6, the V gene TRBV5-1; TRBD1 is a possible D gene (6 bases). Trimming stripped 4 bases from V and 5 bases from J, with 10 bases between. Germline V gives CDR1 SGHRS, CDR2 YFSETQ. The CDR3 extends over 14 amino acids. CDR3 in amino acids: CASSLQGNNSPLHF. The CDR3 nucleotides are TGCGCCAGCAGCCTACAGGGTAATAATTCACCCCTCCACTTT.

This chain uses TRBV7-8 with TRBJ1-1; D is undetermined. The CDR3 contains 14 residues. V dropped 2 bases and J dropped 0 bases, with 7 bases sitting between them. Germline values: CDR1 SGHVS, CDR2 FQNEAQ. The DNA of the CDR3 is TGTGCCAGCAGCTTAATTCCTTTGAACACTGAAGCTTTCTTT. Protein product: CASSLIPLNTEAFF.

The gene calls are TRBV27 and TRBJ2-7; no clear D. Trimming shortened V by 1 base and J by 6 bases, and 10 bases separated the two germline ends. CDR1 and CDR2 (germline): MNHEY, SMNVEV (reference sequence). This CDR3 comprises 13 residues. CDR3 in DNA: TGTGCCAGCAGTTTATTGTTTAGTGGCGAGCAGTACTTC. Protein: CASSLLFSGEQYF.

This clone turned up a few times. V and J are TRBV7-9 and TRBJ1-1, with 7 positions matching TRBD1. V shed 4 bases, J shed 0 bases, and the junction held 2 bases outside the gene matches. The germline V gene has CDR1 SEHNR and CDR2 FQNEAQ (reference sequence). This CDR3 has 14 amino acids. The chain's CDR3 is CASSSGQMNTEAFF. The DNA of the CDR3 is TGTGCCAGCAGCTCGGGACAGATGAACACTGAAGCTTTCTTT.

This chain connects TRBV20-1 to TRBJ2-1, with 11 bases identical to TRBD1. Germline V gene data show CDR1 as DFQATT and CDR2 as SNEGSKA (reference sequence). The ends lost 3 bases at V and 6 bases at J; junction bases unmatched: 7. This CDR3 is built from 15 residues. The CDR3 region is CSASSRTGGFNEQFF. DNA for the CDR3: TGCAGTGCTAGTTCCCGGACAGGGGGCTTCAATGAGCAGTTCTTC.

The chain links TRBV29-1 to TRBJ2-1, with a tentative D call TRBD1 (6 bases). Germline loops: CDR1 SQVTM, CDR2 ANQGSEA. The CDR3 runs 12 residues. V was shortened by 4 bases and J by 7 bases, with 11 bases between the two germline ends. The chain's CDR3 is CSVGRGWNEQFF. The CDR3 DNA reads TGCAGCGTTGGAAGGGGGTGGAATGAGCAGTTCTTC.

This sequence joins TRBV7-2 and TRBJ2-7; tentatively, D is TRBD1 (5 bases). This CDR3 is 16 amino acids long. The germline gives CDR1 SGHTA, CDR2 FQGNSA. V lost 4 bases and J lost 4, with 20 bases in between. The CDR3 loop is CASSWVQVPYSYEQYF. The CDR3 DNA reads as TGTGCCAGCAGCTGGGTACAGGTACCCTACTCTTACGAGCAGTACTTC.

CDR3 in DNA: TGTGCCAGCAGTTTAGGGGGGGTTGAAGCTTTCTTT. Protein product: CASSLGGVEAFF. The genes are TRBV12-3 or TRBV12-4 and TRBJ1-1, with D possibly TRBD1 on 5 matching bases. V was shortened by 1 base and J by 7 bases, with 7 bases between the two germline ends. The CDR3 is 12 residues long.

The rearrangement joins TRBV11-2 to TRBJ2-3; D is perhaps TRBD2 (7 bases). CDR3 length: 14 amino acids. Germline values: CDR1 SGHAT, CDR2 FQNNGV. V was shortened by 0 bases and J by 9 bases, with 13 bases between the two germline ends. CDR3 sequence (DNA): TGTGCCAGCAGCTTAGATCTCGGGGGGCGGACGCAGTATTTT. Its protein is CASSLDLGGRTQYF. Based on the CDR3 plus reference TRBV11-2 and TRBJ2-3, the full variable domain is EAGVAQSPRYKIIEKRQSVAFWCNPISGHATLYWYQQILGQGPKLLIQFQNNGVVDDSQLPKDRFSAERLKGVDSTLKIQPAKLEDSAVYLCASSLDLGGRTQYFGPGTRLTVL.

The chain has TRBV3-1 (or the pseudogene TRBV3-2) and TRBJ1-6; D is possibly TRBD1 (5 bases). The V end was cut by 4 bases, the J end by 5 bases, with 15 bases between. CDR3 length: 16 amino acids. The germline V gene encodes CDR1 LGHDT and CDR2 YNNKEL (reference sequence). Here the CDR3 reads CASSPRRGRDNSPLHF. Written as DNA, the CDR3 is TGTGCCAGCAGCCCCCGGAGGGGCAGGGATAATTCACCCCTCCACTTT.

This chain uses TRBV21-1 with TRBJ2-3; the D call of TRBD2 is as the table states it, not checked on the DNA. TRBV21-1 is shown as a pseudogene. The CDR3 totals 16 residues. Here the CDR3 DNA reads TGTGCCAGCAGCAATGGTAGCGGTTTGGCTGTTGATACGCAGTATTTT. It yields the protein CASSNGSGLAVDTQYF.

The chain links TRBV7-9 to TRBJ1-2; perhaps TRBD1 as D (6 bases). Trimming pared 5 bases from V and 0 bases from J, leaving 13 bases between. Germline loops: CDR1 SEHNR, CDR2 FQNEAQ (reference sequence). This CDR3 has 15 residues. The CDR3 protein is CASSIGQTTNYGYTF. For the CDR3, the DNA is TGTGCCAGCAGCATCGGACAGACTACTAACTATGGCTACACCTTC. The full variable domain, rest sourced from reference TRBV7-9 and TRBJ1-2, is DTGVSQNPRHKITKRGQNVTFRCDPISEHNRLYWYRQTLGQGPEFLTYFQNEAQLEKSRLLSDRFSAERPKGSFSTLEIQRTEQGDSAMYLCASSIGQTTNYGYTFGSGTRLTVV.

The chain carries TRBV2 and TRBJ1-1, with 11 bases that match TRBD1. The CDR3 has 15 residues. CDR1 and CDR2 from the germline V gene are SNHLY and FYNNEI. V trimming: 7 bases; J trimming: 3 bases; junction bases outside the gene matches: 7. The CDR3 spells CASTDRGQGYTEAFF. Written as DNA, the CDR3 is TGTGCCAGCACGGACAGGGGGCAAGGGTACACTGAAGCTTTCTTT. The full variable domain, its missing parts supplied by reference TRBV2 and TRBJ1-1, is EPEVTQTPSHQVTQMGQEVILRCVPISNHLYFYWYRQILGQKVEFLVSFYNNEISEKSEIFDDQFSVERPDGSNFTLKIRSTKLEDSAMYFCASTDRGQGYTEAFFGQGTRLTVV.

The J gene is TRBJ1-3, the V gene TRBV11-2; TRBD1 matches at 7 bases. Germline-derived CDR1 and CDR2 are SGHAT and FQNNGV. V gave up 5 bases and J gave up 0 bases; unmatched junction bases: 7. The length of the CDR3 is 16 residues. CDR3 protein: CASSPYRGFSGNTIYF. CDR3 nucleotide sequence: TGTGCCAGCAGCCCTTACAGGGGATTCTCTGGAAACACCATATATTTT.

The chain combines TRBV6-5 with TRBJ2-7, with 7 bases that match TRBD2. In germline, CDR1 is MNHEY, CDR2 SVGAGI. The ends lost 6 bases at V and 1 base at J; junction bases unmatched: 9. The CDR3 spans 15 residues. The chain's CDR3 is CASSRGVFSSYEQYF. The CDR3 DNA sequence: TGTGCCAGCAGCCGGGGGGTATTCTCTTCCTACGAGCAGTACTTC.

This chain's CDR3 is CASSRLNTQGIWVSQPQHF. The CDR3 DNA reads TGTGCCAGCAGCCGACTAAATACACAGGGAATATGGGTGAGTCAGCCCCAGCATTTT. The genes are TRBV7-3 and TRBJ1-5; D is perhaps TRBD1 (6 bases). Trimming removed 5 bases at V and 6 bases at J, with 29 bases between. CDR1 SGHTA and CDR2 FQGTGA come from the germline V gene. This CDR3 is 19 amino acids long.

V usage is TRBV5-6 and J usage is TRBJ1-1; maybe TRBD1 (5 bases). The ends were cut back, 6 bases at V and 3 bases at J, with 15 bases in the middle. Germline V gene lookup returns CDR1 SGHDT and CDR2 YYEEEE. The CDR3 length is 14 residues. DNA of the CDR3: TGTGCCAGCACTCGATGGGGGGAAGACACTGAAGCTTTCTTT. Amino acid sequence: CASTRWGEDTEAFF.